The T cell receptor beta chain under discussion was sequenced for a study of metastatic and nonmetastatic thyroid tumors. The junction had 10 bases not matched to a gene; V was cut back by 5 bases and J by 9 bases. CDR3 size: 14 residues. Germline V lookup: CDR1 SEHNR, CDR2 FQNEAQ (reference sequence). TCRdb re-called the PCR reads through MiXCR. The sample holds roughly 53,000 clones, approximately 22% seen once. Patients were all untreated before their thyroid surgery. This clone appeared many times. The rearrangement links TRBV7-9 to TRBJ1-3; TRBD1 matches 7 bases. The sequenced sample was blood. This TCR was sampled from a female donor with papillary thyroid cancer or a benign thyroid nodule (not recorded which). Some clones in this sample may be carry-over from other donors' samples. CDR3 sequence reads: CASSGQALDRTIYF. CDR3 in DNA: TGTGCCAGCAGCGGACAGGCTCTGGACCGCACCATATATTTT.